The 15 T cell receptor beta chains presented below share a single source sample, sequenced in a study of cytomegalovirus exposure and HLA in healthy donors. Amplification used 60 Vbeta primers and 13 Jbeta primers. This table comes from immunoSEQ multiplex PCR, and its TCRdb copy is limited to in-frame clones, with some not included. The sample yields around 190,000 clones, roughly four fifths seen once. The specimen sequenced was PBMCs. These receptors were collected from a young man in good health and CMV-seronegative.

This clone appeared a few times. CDR3 in amino acids: CASSVGVEVDEQYF. In nucleotides, the CDR3 is TGTGCCAGCAGCGTAGGGGTAGAGGTAGACGAGCAGTACTTC. The chain links TRBV9 to TRBJ2-7; D uncertain. This CDR3 is 14 amino acids long. V was clipped by 0 bases and J by 5 bases, with 12 bases between them. The germline V gene encodes CDR1 SGDLS and CDR2 YYNGEE.

In this sample, this clone turned up a few times. CDR3 in amino acids: CASRINGNTEAFF. CDR3 sequence (DNA): TGTGCCAGCAGGATAAACGGGAATACTGAAGCTTTCTTT. The chain uses TRBV27 and TRBJ1-1; D is undetermined. This CDR3 is built from 13 residues. Germline V gene data show CDR1 as MNHEY and CDR2 as SMNVEV (reference sequence). The ends were cut back, 6 bases at V and 5 bases at J, with 13 bases in the middle.

The chain carries TRBV29-1 and TRBJ1-6, with 10 bases matching TRBD1. The ends lost 4 bases at V and 13 bases at J; junction bases unmatched: 7. In germline, CDR1 is SQVTM, CDR2 ANQGSEA. This CDR3 region has 13 residues. The CDR3 DNA reads TGCAGCGTTGGGACAGGGGGGAGTTCGCCCCTCCACTTT. Protein product: CSVGTGGSSPLHF.

The CDR3 DNA reads TGTGCCACCAGCAGAGGAGACAGGGGACCGAATCAGCCCCAGCATTTT. Translating gives CATSRGDRGPNQPQHF. The rearrangement links TRBV15 to TRBJ1-5, with TRBD1 identical over 8 bases. This CDR3 region has 16 residues. With 1 base clipped from V and 4 bases from J, the junction kept 6 bases outside the gene matches. Per the germline V gene, CDR1 is LNHNV and CDR2 is YYDKDF (reference sequence).

This clone was detected only once. The V gene is TRBV4-3, the J gene TRBJ2-1; 7 nucleotides align to TRBD2. Germline-derived CDR1 and CDR2 are LGHNA and YSLEER. This CDR3 has 15 residues. V lost 0 bases to trimming and J lost 3 bases; unmatched junction nucleotides: 2. The CDR3 sequence is CASSQERGFYNEQFF. The CDR3 DNA is TGCGCCAGCAGCCAAGAGCGGGGGTTCTACAATGAGCAGTTCTTC.

The V gene is TRBV14, the J gene TRBJ2-1; 8 bases match TRBD2. The CDR3 loop spans 14 amino acids. Unmatched junction bases numbered 8, after V lost 5 bases and J lost 8 bases. Germline CDR1 and CDR2: SGHDN and FVKESK. CDR3 in DNA: TGTGCCAGCAGCTTTGCGGGGGGCAGTCATGAGCAGTTCTTC. This gives the protein CASSFAGGSHEQFF.

The CDR3 sequence: CASSLGQGTGAFF. The CDR3 nucleotides read TGTGCCAGCAGTTTAGGACAGGGGACGGGGGCTTTCTTT. V usage is TRBV27 and J usage is TRBJ1-1, with 9 bases lining up with TRBD1. Germline CDR1 is MNHEY and CDR2 is SMNVEV (reference sequence). Trimming removed 2 bases from V and 11 bases from J; junction bases left unmatched: 6. The CDR3 has 13 residues.

This clone came up a few times. V is TRBV5-8 and J is TRBJ1-5; the D is unclear. Trimming left V 0 bases short and J 1 base short, with 8 bases between. The CDR3 loop spans 15 amino acids. Germline CDR1 and CDR2: SGHTS and YDEGEE. CDR3 region: CASSLAGLSNQPQHF. CDR3 bases: TGTGCCAGCAGCTTGGCAGGTCTGAGCAATCAGCCCCAGCATTTT. Full variable domain (remainder filled in from reference TRBV5-8 and TRBJ1-5): EAGVTQSPTHLIKTRGQQATLRCSPISGHTSVYWYQQALGLGLQFLLWYDEGEERNRGNFPPRFSGRQFPNYSSELNVNALELEDSALYLCASSLAGLSNQPQHFGDGTRLSIL.

The count of this clone is one. The CDR3, as DNA: TGTGCCAGCAGTTATTCCTGGACAGCTGATCAGCCCCAGCATTTT. Protein sequence: CASSYSWTADQPQHF. The chain employs TRBV6-5 and TRBJ1-5, with D perhaps matching TRBD1 (6 bases). Germline lookup yields CDR1 MNHEY and CDR2 SVGAGI. The germline V and J ends were trimmed by 3 bases and 5 bases, with 14 bases remaining between them. There are 15 residues in the CDR3.

Here the CDR3 reads CASSIFHQEDTEAFF. The CDR3 DNA reads TGTGCCAGTAGTATCTTTCATCAGGAGGACACTGAAGCTTTCTTT. The chain combines TRBV19 with TRBJ1-1; D remains ambiguous. The V end lost 3 bases, the J end lost 3 bases, and 14 bases lay between the germline ends. The CDR3 totals 15 residues. In germline, CDR1 is LNHDA, CDR2 SQIVND (reference sequence).

The V and J genes are TRBV5-1 and TRBJ2-1; 11 positions match TRBD2. The germline gives CDR1 SGHRS, CDR2 YFSETQ. This CDR3 comprises 15 residues. V lost 7 bases, J lost 7 bases, and 10 bases stayed unmatched. This CDR3 reads CASSELAGGLNEQFF. CDR3 DNA: TGCGCCAGCTCCGAGCTAGCGGGGGGCCTAAATGAGCAGTTCTTC.

V usage is TRBV4-3 and J usage is TRBJ2-7; tentative D call: TRBD2 (5 bases). V was trimmed by 0 bases and J by 0 bases, leaving 12 bases between them. The CDR3 length is 16 residues. Germline CDR1 LGHNA, CDR2 YSLEER. The CDR3 DNA is TGCGCCAGCAGCCAAGAACGGGATCTCAGCTCCTACGAGCAGTACTTC. Its protein is CASSQERDLSSYEQYF.

In DNA form, the CDR3 reads TGCGCCAGCAGCCAACAGACAGGCTTGAACACTGAAGCTTTCTTT. Amino acid sequence: CASSQQTGLNTEAFF. The chain joins TRBV4-3 to TRBJ1-1, with D possibly matching TRBD1 (6 bases). The germline gives CDR1 LGHNA, CDR2 YSLEER. V dropped 2 bases and J dropped 0 bases, with 10 bases sitting between them. CDR3 size: 15 residues.

V and J are TRBV7-2 and TRBJ2-7, with a possible D match to TRBD1 (6 bases). From germline, CDR1 is SGHTA and CDR2 FQGNSA. V lost 3 bases, J lost 3 bases, and 9 bases lay in between. This CDR3 is built from 13 residues. The CDR3 loop is CASSFPGDYEQYF. The CDR3 bases are TGTGCCAGCAGCTTTCCAGGGGACTACGAGCAGTACTTC.

Turning to this clone: Germline and junction disagree at one end, which may indicate a read error. This chain uses TRBV18 with TRBJ1-1; the D is unclear. The CDR3 runs 13 residues. Looked up from germline, CDR1 is KGHSH and CDR2 is LQKENI. DNA for the CDR3: TGTGCCAGCCCACCGTTGGGGAGCACTGAAGCTTTCTTT. It encodes CASPPLGSTEAFF. The full variable domain, rest sourced from reference TRBV18 and TRBJ1-1, is NAGVMQNPRHLVRRRGQEARLRCSPMKGHSHVYWYRQLPEEGLKFMVYLQKENIIDESGMPKERFSAEFPKEGPSILRIQQVVRGDSAAYFCASPPLGSTEAFFGQGTRLTVV.